This TCR beta chain was captured in a study of T cells in Graves' hyperthyroidism and ophthalmopathy. This clonotype was found many times. What it binds is unknown. The study excluded patients with uncontrolled infection, other autoimmune disease, pregnancy or lactation. General observations from the study: Ophthalmopathy got predicted by the model a median approximately six months before its onset.

Amplification yielded TCR beta CDR3 regions, with RNA transcripts as the source. Initially, a first-round RT-PCR of the TCR CDR3 employed the HTBI primer set. TCRdb processed the multiplex PCR reads anew with MiXCR; each CDR3 protein has one entry. The table includes about 380,000 distinct CDR3 sequences, roughly 20% detected once. CDR3 length: 11 amino acids. V was trimmed by 10 bases and J by 8 bases, leaving 14 bases between them. This sequence was found in a man aged 18 to 29 with Graves' ophthalmopathy. V is TRBV12-3 or TRBV12-4 and J is TRBJ1-2; D is unresolved. The sample consisted of blood. CDR3 in amino acids: CATDGDRGYTF. The DNA for the CDR3 is TGTGCCACCGACGGAGATAGGGGCTACACCTTC.